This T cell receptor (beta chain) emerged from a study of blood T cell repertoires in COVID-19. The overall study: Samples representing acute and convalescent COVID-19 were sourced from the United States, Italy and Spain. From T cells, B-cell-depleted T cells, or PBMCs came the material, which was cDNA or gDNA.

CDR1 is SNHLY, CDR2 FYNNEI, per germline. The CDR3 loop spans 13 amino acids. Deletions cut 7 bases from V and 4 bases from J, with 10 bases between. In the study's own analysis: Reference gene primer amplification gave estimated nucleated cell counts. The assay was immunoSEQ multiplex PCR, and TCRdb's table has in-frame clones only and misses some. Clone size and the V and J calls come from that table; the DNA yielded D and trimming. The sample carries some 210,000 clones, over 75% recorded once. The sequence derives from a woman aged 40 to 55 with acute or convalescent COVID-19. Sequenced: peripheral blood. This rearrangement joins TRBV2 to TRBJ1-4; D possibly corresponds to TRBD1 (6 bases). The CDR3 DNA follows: TGTGCCAGCACAACAGGGTTTAATGAAAAACTGTTTTTT. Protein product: CASTTGFNEKLFF.